This TCR beta chain derives from a study of T cells in lung cancer brain metastases. Overall study results and limits: Most clones were lesion-specific, with limited overlap between paired lesions (mean Morisita index around 0.2).

Data came from immunoSEQ multiplex PCR; TCRdb stores just in-frame clones and leaves some out. The sample holds 4,400 or so clones, 70% to 90% seen once. The CDR3 sequence is 14 residues long. V lost 0 bases and J 7 bases, leaving 11 bases between the germline ends. CDR1 and CDR2 (germline): SGDLS, YYNGEE. A word on this clone: Its antigen remains unidentified.

V is TRBV9 and J is TRBJ2-1; D not certain. The sequence was obtained from a woman between 45 and 65 years old with non-small cell lung cancer. Sequencing was done on a sample of tumor tissue from the primary lung tumor. CDR3 protein: CASSVVSPANEQFF. CDR3 nucleotide sequence: TGTGCCAGCAGCGTAGTCTCACCAGCAAATGAGCAGTTCTTC.